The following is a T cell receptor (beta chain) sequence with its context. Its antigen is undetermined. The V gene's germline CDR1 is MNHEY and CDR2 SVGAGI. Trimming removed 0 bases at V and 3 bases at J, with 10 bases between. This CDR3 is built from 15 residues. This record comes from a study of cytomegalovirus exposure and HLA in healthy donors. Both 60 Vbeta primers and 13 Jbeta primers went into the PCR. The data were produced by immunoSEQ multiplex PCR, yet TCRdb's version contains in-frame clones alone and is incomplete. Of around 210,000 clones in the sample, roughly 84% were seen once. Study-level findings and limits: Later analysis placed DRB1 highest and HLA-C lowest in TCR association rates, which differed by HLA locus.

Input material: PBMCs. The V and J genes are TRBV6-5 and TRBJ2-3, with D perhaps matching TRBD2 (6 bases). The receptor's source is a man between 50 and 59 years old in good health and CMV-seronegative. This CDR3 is CASSYSTGTTDTQYF. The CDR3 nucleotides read TGTGCCAGCAGTTACTCGACGGGGACTACAGATACGCAGTATTTT.